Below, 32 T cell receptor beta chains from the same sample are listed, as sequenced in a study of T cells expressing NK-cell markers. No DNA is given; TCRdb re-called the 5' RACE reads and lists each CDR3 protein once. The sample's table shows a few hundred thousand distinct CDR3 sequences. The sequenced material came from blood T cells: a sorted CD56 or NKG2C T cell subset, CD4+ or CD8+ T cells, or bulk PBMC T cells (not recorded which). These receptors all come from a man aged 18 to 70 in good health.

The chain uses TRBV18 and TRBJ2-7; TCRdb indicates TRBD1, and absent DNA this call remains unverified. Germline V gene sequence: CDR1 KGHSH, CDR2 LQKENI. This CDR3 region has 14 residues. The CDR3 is CASSSQQASYEQYF.

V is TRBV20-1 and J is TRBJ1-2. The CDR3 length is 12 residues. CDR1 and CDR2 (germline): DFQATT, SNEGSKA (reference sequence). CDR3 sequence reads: CSVTDPNYGYTF.

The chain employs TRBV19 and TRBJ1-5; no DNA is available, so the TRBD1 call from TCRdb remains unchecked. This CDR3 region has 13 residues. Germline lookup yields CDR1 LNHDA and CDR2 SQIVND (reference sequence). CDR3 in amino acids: CASRETGDQPQHF.

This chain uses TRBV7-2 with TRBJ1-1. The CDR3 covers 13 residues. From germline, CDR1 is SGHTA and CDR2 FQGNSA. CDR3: CASSSDTTTEAFF.

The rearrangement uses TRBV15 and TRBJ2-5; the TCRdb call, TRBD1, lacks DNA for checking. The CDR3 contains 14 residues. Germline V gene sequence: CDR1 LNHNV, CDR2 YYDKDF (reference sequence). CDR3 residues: CATTLGQRQETQYF.

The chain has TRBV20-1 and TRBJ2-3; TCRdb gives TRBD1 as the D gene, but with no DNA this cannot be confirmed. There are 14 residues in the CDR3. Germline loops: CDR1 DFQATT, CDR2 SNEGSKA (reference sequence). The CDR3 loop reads CSASPPTLSDTQYF.

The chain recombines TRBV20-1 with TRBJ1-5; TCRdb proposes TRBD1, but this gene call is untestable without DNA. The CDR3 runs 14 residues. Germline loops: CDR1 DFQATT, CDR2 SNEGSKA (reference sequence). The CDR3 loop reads CSATLGTGGWPQHF.

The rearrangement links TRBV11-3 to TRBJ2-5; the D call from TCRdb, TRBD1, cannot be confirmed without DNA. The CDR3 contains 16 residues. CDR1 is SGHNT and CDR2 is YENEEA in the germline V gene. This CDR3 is CASSLRLAGAAETQYF.

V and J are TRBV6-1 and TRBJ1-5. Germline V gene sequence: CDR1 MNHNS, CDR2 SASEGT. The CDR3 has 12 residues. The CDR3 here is CASRRGDQPQHF.

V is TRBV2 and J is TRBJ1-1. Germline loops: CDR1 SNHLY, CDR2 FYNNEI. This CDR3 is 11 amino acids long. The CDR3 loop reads CASTWTGEAFF. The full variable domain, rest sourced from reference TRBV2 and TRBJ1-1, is EPEVTQTPSHQVTQMGQEVILRCVPISNHLYFYWYRQILGQKVEFLVSFYNNEISEKSEIFDDQFSVERPDGSNFTLKIRSTKLEDSAMYFCASTWTGEAFFGQGTRLTVV.

CDR3 region: CSALPAFLNEQFF. The V and J genes are TRBV20-1 and TRBJ2-1; TCRdb designates TRBD2, a call that cannot be tested without DNA. The CDR3 covers 13 residues. Germline-derived CDR1 and CDR2 are DFQATT and SNEGSKA (reference sequence).

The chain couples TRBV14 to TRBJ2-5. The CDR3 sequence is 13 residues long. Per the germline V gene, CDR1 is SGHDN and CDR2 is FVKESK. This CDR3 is CASSQALDETQYF.

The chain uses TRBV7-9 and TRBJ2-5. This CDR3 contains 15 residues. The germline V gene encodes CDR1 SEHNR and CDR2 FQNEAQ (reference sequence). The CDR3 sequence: CASSLQGMTVGTQYF.

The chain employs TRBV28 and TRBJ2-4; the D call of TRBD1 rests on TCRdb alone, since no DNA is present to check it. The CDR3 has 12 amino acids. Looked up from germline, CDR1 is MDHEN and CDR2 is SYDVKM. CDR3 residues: CASSTPLAIQYF.

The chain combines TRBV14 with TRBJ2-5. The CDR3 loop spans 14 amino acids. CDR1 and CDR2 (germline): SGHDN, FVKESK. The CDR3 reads CASSQGAYQETQYF.

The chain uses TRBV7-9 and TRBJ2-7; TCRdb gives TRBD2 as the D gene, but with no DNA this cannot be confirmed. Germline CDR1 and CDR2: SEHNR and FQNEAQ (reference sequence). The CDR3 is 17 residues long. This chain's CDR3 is CASSFLPSKGNLYEQYF.

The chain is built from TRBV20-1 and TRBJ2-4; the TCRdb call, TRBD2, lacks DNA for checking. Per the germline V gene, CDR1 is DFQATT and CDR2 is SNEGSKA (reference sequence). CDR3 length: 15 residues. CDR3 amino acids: CSARDAGLAWNIQYF.

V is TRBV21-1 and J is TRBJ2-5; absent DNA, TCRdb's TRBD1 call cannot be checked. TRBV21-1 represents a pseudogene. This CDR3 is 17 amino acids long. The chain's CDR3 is CASSKGRNRVSQETQYF.

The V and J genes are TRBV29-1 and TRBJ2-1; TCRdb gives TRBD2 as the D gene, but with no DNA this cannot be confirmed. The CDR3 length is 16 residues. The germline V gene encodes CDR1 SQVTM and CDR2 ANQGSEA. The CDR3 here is CSVYPAGGRAYNEQFF.

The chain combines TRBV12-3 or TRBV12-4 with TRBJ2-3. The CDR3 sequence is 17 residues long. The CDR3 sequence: CASSLELATGRTDTQYF.

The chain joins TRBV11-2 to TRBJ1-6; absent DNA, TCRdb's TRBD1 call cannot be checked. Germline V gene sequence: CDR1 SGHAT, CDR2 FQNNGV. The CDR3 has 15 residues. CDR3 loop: CVSRDRGGRNSPLHF.

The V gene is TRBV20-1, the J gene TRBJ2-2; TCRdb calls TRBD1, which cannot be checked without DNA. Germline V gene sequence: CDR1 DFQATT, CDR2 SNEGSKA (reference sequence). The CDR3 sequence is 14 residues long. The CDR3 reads CSAKQGEYTGELFF.

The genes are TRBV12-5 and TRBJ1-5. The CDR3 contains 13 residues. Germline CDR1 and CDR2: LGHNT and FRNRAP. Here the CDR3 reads CASGMGANQPQHF. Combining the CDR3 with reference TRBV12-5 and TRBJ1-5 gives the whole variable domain DARVTQTPRHKVTEMGQEVTMRCQPILGHNTVFWYRQTMMQGLELLAYFRNRAPLDDSGMPKDRFSAEMPDATLATLKIQPSEPRDSAVYFCASGMGANQPQHFGDGTRLSIL.

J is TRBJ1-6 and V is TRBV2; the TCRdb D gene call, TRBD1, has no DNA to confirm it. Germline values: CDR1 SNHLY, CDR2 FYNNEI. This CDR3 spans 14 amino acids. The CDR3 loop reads CASIGTATNSPLHF.

This chain's CDR3 is CASSIRGRQPQHF. V and J are TRBV19 and TRBJ1-5; the D gene TCRdb calls, TRBD1, cannot be checked with no DNA. In germline, CDR1 is LNHDA, CDR2 SQIVND (reference sequence). This CDR3 has 13 residues.

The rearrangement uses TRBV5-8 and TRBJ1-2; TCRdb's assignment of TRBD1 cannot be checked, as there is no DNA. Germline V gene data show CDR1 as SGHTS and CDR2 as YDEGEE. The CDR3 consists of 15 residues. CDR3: CASTRGGQGRGGYTF.

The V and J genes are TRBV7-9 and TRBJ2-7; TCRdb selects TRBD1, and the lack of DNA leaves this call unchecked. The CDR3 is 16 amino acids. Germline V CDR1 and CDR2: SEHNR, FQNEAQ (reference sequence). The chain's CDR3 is CASSLARGNVAGEQYF. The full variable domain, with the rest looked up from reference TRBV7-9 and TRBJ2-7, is DTGVSQNPRHKITKRGQNVTFRCDPISEHNRLYWYRQTLGQGPEFLTYFQNEAQLEKSRLLSDRFSAERPKGSFSTLEIQRTEQGDSAMYLCASSLARGNVAGEQYFGPGTRLTVT.

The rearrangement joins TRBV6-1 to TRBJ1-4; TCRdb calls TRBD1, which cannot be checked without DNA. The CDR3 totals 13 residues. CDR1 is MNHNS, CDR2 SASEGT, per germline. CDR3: CASRLQGSEKLFF.

CDR3 region: CASSLRRGANTDTQYF. This chain uses TRBV11-2 with TRBJ2-3; TCRdb indicates TRBD1, and absent DNA this call remains unverified. The CDR3 runs 16 residues. The V gene's germline CDR1 is SGHAT and CDR2 FQNNGV.

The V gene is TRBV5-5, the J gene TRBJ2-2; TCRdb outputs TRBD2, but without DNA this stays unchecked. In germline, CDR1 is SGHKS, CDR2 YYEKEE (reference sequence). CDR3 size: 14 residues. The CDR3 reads CASSSAARTGELFF.

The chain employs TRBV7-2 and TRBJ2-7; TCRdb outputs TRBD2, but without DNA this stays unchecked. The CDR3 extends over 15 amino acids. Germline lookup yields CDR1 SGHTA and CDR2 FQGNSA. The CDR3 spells CASSEEAGGPLEQYF.

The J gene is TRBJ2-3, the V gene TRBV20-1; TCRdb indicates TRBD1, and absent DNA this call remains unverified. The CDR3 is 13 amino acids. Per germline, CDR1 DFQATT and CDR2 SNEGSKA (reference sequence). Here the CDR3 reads CSASYHGAETQYF.